This TCR beta chain was recorded in a study of vaccination effects on CD4 cells after COVID-19. About the research overall: Cultures of approximately 2.1 million PBMC per well contained about 10 IU/ml IL-2 plus 10 ug/ml peptides.

Findings of the study overall: Cross-reaction with common cold coronaviruses was seen in only 1 of 255 vaccine-induced clones from healthy vaccinees. By a late point after vaccination, infection- and vaccine-induced clones had shrunk markedly through clonal contraction.

Subsequent to roughly 9 days of culture, CD4+ T cells were isolated. As their vaccination, participants received two doses of either BNT162b2 or mRNA-1273. A half-medium replacement with IL-2 medium was carried out on days 3 and 7. Some clones are missing from TCRdb's copy, which holds only in-frame ones; the method was immunoSEQ multiplex PCR. In the table there are tens of thousands of clones, around 69% of which are singletons. Concerning this clone itself: The antigen is not known.

Sequencing was performed on CD4+ T cells from PBMCs cultured without peptide, taken after COVID-19 vaccination. This clonotype was obtained from a human donor who received a COVID-19 vaccine.

This CDR3 reads CASSTQGAEVQPQHF. DNA of the CDR3: TGTGCCAGTAGTACCCAGGGGGCTGAAGTTCAGCCCCAGCATTTT. The chain carries TRBV19 and TRBJ1-5; TRBD1 matches 8 bases. The ends lost 4 bases at V and 6 bases at J; junction bases unmatched: 8. The germline V gene encodes CDR1 LNHDA and CDR2 SQIVND (reference sequence). CDR3 size: 15 residues.